The 3 T cell receptor beta chains reported below all come from one sample, sequenced in a study of T cell responses to AZD1222 COVID-19 vaccine. Produced via immunoSEQ multiplex PCR; TCRdb's table is partial and in-frame only. The sample has 90,000 to 120,000 clones, around 92% seen once; the top ten hold roughly 8.7%. Sequences were derived from peripheral blood, sampled 28 days after the second AZD1222 dose. Every receptor here comes from an adult who received the AZD1222 COVID-19 vaccine.

This rearrangement joins TRBV4-3 to TRBJ1-6, with 9 nucleotides matching TRBD1. V was pared by 3 bases and J by 10 bases, with 4 bases of the junction left unmatched. The CDR3 runs 14 residues. Per the germline V gene, CDR1 is LGHNA and CDR2 is YSLEER. The CDR3 loop reads CASSQGQGGSPLHF. Here the CDR3 DNA reads TGCGCCAGCAGCCAGGGACAGGGTGGCTCACCCCTCCACTTT.

The rearrangement joins TRBV28 to TRBJ1-4, with no clear D. This CDR3 spans 14 amino acids. Trimming cost V 5 bases and J 8 bases, with 15 bases left between them. Looked up from germline, CDR1 is MDHEN and CDR2 is SYDVKM. This CDR3 is CASSRRSGSEKLFF. In DNA form, the CDR3 reads TGTGCCAGCAGTCGACGGTCGGGGAGCGAAAAACTGTTTTTT.

This sequence joins TRBV12-3 or TRBV12-4 and TRBJ1-5; D remains ambiguous. This CDR3 has 13 amino acids. Trimming left V 6 bases short and J 3 bases short, with 9 bases between. As DNA, the CDR3 is TGTGCCAGCAGGGGGTCACACAATCAGCCCCAGCATTTT. It translates to CASRGSHNQPQHF.